These 32 T cell receptor beta chains share one sample of origin, sequenced in a study of blood T cell repertoires in COVID-19. Sequenced by immunoSEQ multiplex PCR; TCRdb stores in-frame clones only, minus some. This table has 400,000 to 550,000 clones, 80% to 90% appearing once. Sequenced: peripheral blood. Receptors were obtained from a young woman with acute or convalescent COVID-19.

V is TRBV5-1 and J is TRBJ2-3, with D perhaps matching TRBD2 (7 bases). Between the trimmed V and J ends, which lost 3 bases and 0 bases, there was a span of 14 bases. This CDR3 spans 16 amino acids. Germline assignment: CDR1 SGHRS and CDR2 YFSETQ. CDR3 amino acids: CASSSVRGASTDTQYF. The CDR3 DNA follows: TGCGCCAGCAGCTCAGTACGGGGGGCTAGCACAGATACGCAGTATTTT.

The J gene is TRBJ1-3, the V gene TRBV7-8; 10 bases map to TRBD1. The CDR3 loop spans 15 amino acids. J was trimmed by 2 bases and V by 5 bases; bases with no gene match: 3. The germline gives CDR1 SGHVS, CDR2 FQNEAQ. The CDR3, as DNA: TGTGCCAGCAGCCCGGGGACAGGGGCTGGAAACACCATATATTTT. It encodes CASSPGTGAGNTIYF.

This chain links TRBV24-1 with TRBJ2-2; no clear D. Germline V gene data show CDR1 as KGHDR and CDR2 as SFDVKD. The CDR3 is 12 residues long. Deletions cut 1 base from V and 7 bases from J, with 3 bases between. CDR3 amino acids: CATSDFIGELFF. The DNA of the CDR3 is TGTGCCACCAGTGATTTTATCGGGGAGCTGTTTTTT.

The V call is TRBV1, the J call TRBJ1-2; no check of the table's D call, TRBD1, against the DNA was made. TRBV1 is flagged as a pseudogene. The CDR3 extends over 20 amino acids. The CDR3 region is CTSSLILIRDRGPENYGYTF. DNA of the CDR3: TGCACCAGCAGCCTCATCCTTATTCGGGACAGGGGGCCAGAGAACTATGGCTACACCTTC.

This rearrangement joins TRBV28 to TRBJ1-2; 7 bases map to TRBD1. The CDR3 is 16 amino acids. The ends lost 5 bases at V and 4 bases at J; junction bases unmatched: 13. CDR1 and CDR2 from the germline V gene are MDHEN and SYDVKM. CDR3 sequence: CASSETGTDESYGYTF. Written as DNA, the CDR3 is TGTGCCAGCAGTGAAACCGGGACAGACGAGTCCTATGGCTACACCTTC.

V and J are TRBV13 and TRBJ2-1, with TRBD2 matching 7 bases. Germline V gene lookup returns CDR1 PRHDT and CDR2 FYEKMQ (reference sequence). V was clipped by 5 bases and J by 8 bases; unmatched bases: 12. This CDR3 contains 15 residues. DNA of the CDR3: TGTGCCAGCAGCAAATCATCGGGGGGTTTTGATGAGCAGTTCTTC. Translated: CASSKSSGGFDEQFF.

DNA of the CDR3: TGTGCCAGCAGTTTCGGGGTCTACAAAGGAACCGGGACAGGGGGCTCCGGGGAGCTGTTTTTT. It is translated as CASSFGVYKGTGTGGSGELFF. This sequence joins TRBV28 and TRBJ2-2, with 12 bases matching TRBD1. This CDR3 has 21 residues. Germline values: CDR1 MDHEN, CDR2 SYDVKM. V lost 3 bases, J lost 6 bases, and 20 bases stayed unmatched. The full variable domain, with the rest looked up from reference TRBV28 and TRBJ2-2, is DVKVTQSSRYLVKRTGEKVFLECVQDMDHENMFWYRQDPGLGLRLIYFSYDVKMKEKGDIPEGYSVSREKKERFSLILESASTNQTSMYLCASSFGVYKGTGTGGSGELFFGEGSRLTVL.

This chain links TRBV5-1 with TRBJ1-1, with TRBD1 identical over 7 bases. Trimming took 2 bases from V and 3 from J; bases not matched to a gene: 7. CDR1 is SGHRS, CDR2 YFSETQ, per germline. The CDR3 spans 15 residues. CDR3 DNA: TGCGCCAGCAGCTTATCAGGGGGGACGGACACTGAAGCTTTCTTT. Translated, it gives CASSLSGGTDTEAFF.

This clone was seen only once. V gene TRBV5-1 combines with J gene TRBJ1-2, with a tentative D call TRBD1 (6 bases). This CDR3 spans 15 amino acids. CDR1 and CDR2 from the germline V gene are SGHRS and YFSETQ. Trimming took 0 bases from V and 7 from J, leaving 16 bases between them. The CDR3 DNA is TGCGCCAGCAGCTTGGAAGCAGGGGAAGTTGGTGGCTACACCTTC. This translates into CASSLEAGEVGGYTF.

V usage is TRBV7-2 and J usage is TRBJ1-6; tentatively, D is TRBD1 (5 bases). CDR1 SGHTA and CDR2 FQGNSA come from the germline V gene. V shed 5 bases and J shed 11 bases, with 13 bases lying between them. The CDR3 length is 13 residues. This CDR3 is CASSHDSTAPLHF. The CDR3, as DNA: TGTGCCAGCAGCCACGATTCGACAGCACCCCTCCACTTT.

The chain is built from TRBV2 and TRBJ1-4; 8 positions agree with TRBD1. V was pared by 5 bases and J by 5 bases, with 10 bases of the junction left unmatched. The CDR3 extends over 16 amino acids. Germline CDR1 is SNHLY and CDR2 is FYNNEI. This chain's CDR3 is CASSFRFRGPNEKLFF. CDR3 nucleotide sequence: TGTGCCAGCAGTTTCCGCTTCAGGGGGCCGAATGAAAAACTGTTTTTT.

The rearrangement joins TRBV27 to TRBJ2-3; 7 bases align to TRBD2. Germline CDR1 MNHEY, CDR2 SMNVEV (reference sequence). J lost 8 bases, V lost 4 bases, and 12 bases had no gene match. The CDR3 spans 15 residues. CDR3 nucleotides: TGTGCCAGCAGTTCACCGGGACTATCCCCAGGTACGCAGTATTTT. Its protein is CASSSPGLSPGTQYF.

The chain is built from TRBV5-6 and TRBJ2-1; 10 nucleotides line up with TRBD2. There are 15 residues in the CDR3. The V segment lost 4 bases and the J segment 4 bases; nucleotides outside the gene matches: 5. Germline V gene lookup returns CDR1 SGHDT and CDR2 YYEEEE. The CDR3: CASSRWTSGYNEQFF. Written as DNA, the CDR3 is TGTGCCAGCAGCCGATGGACTAGCGGTTACAATGAGCAGTTCTTC.

V is TRBV4-1 and J is TRBJ1-1; tentatively, D is TRBD1 (6 bases). V lost 3 bases and J lost 8, with 22 bases in between. The CDR3 extends over 16 amino acids. Germline CDR1 and CDR2: MGHRA and YSYEKL. The CDR3 region is CASSHRTAPSGFEAFF. The CDR3 coding sequence is TGCGCCAGCAGCCATCGGACAGCTCCGTCGGGTTTCGAAGCTTTCTTT.

The rearrangement links TRBV28 to TRBJ1-2; TRBD1 agrees at 11 bases. This CDR3 region has 16 residues. After removal of 3 bases from V and 7 bases from J, the junction contained 10 bases not matched to a gene. The germline V gene has CDR1 MDHEN and CDR2 SYDVKM. CDR3 coding DNA: TGTGCCAGCAGTTTCTGGACAGGGGGCAAGATTGGTGGCTACACCTTC. Protein product: CASSFWTGGKIGGYTF.

J is TRBJ2-1 and V is TRBV30; 12 bases agree with TRBD2. CDR1 and CDR2 (germline): GTSNPN, SVGIG (reference sequence). The V and J ends lost 3 bases and 6 bases, in that order; junction bases with no gene match: 3. The CDR3 totals 14 residues. The CDR3 DNA sequence: TGTGCCTGGAGCCCTAGCGGGGGGGCCAATGAGCAGTTCTTC. Its protein product is CAWSPSGGANEQFF.

The CDR3 DNA sequence: TGTGCCAGCAGCTTGGCCTATATCGACACTGAAGCTTTCTTT. Encoded protein: CASSLAYIDTEAFF. This chain uses TRBV5-6 with TRBJ1-1, with no clear D. Trimming took off 0 bases at V and 3 bases at J, with 9 bases between the two ends. Germline CDR1 is SGHDT and CDR2 is YYEEEE. The CDR3 runs 14 residues.

The chain employs TRBV4-2 and TRBJ2-3, with D perhaps matching TRBD2 (6 bases). This CDR3 is 15 amino acids long. The V and J ends lost 2 bases and 6 bases respectively, with 15 bases between them. CDR1 is LGHNA and CDR2 is YNFKEQ in the germline V gene. CDR3 sequence: CASSQSQPRGDTQYF. In DNA form, the CDR3 reads TGTGCCAGCAGCCAATCCCAGCCCCGGGGGGATACGCAGTATTTT.

The V gene is TRBV7-8, the J gene TRBJ1-2, with TRBD1 identical over 7 bases. CDR1 SGHVS and CDR2 FQNEAQ come from the germline V gene. The CDR3 covers 13 residues. The ends lost 4 bases at V and 4 bases at J; junction bases unmatched: 3. Written as DNA, the CDR3 is TGTGCCAGCAGCTCAGGGACAGTCTATGGCTACACCTTC. Translation: CASSSGTVYGYTF. Full variable domain (missing parts from reference TRBV7-8 and TRBJ1-2): GAGVSQSPRYKVAKRGQDVALRCDPISGHVSLFWYQQALGQGPEFLTYFQNEAQLDKSGLPSDRFFAERPEGSVSTLKIQRTQQEDSAVYLCASSSGTVYGYTFGSGTRLTVV.

The chain carries TRBV4-1 and TRBJ1-6; 9 bases match TRBD1. The V gene's germline CDR1 is MGHRA and CDR2 YSYEKL. V lost 4 bases and J lost 12; bases outside the gene matches: 13. This CDR3 spans 16 amino acids. In DNA, the CDR3 is TGCGCCAGCAGCCCGGGGGGTCCCACAGGGGGCTTACCCCTCCACTTT. Amino acids: CASSPGGPTGGLPLHF.

The chain couples TRBV5-4 to TRBJ1-1; D is uncertain. The CDR3 loop spans 14 amino acids. Germline V gives CDR1 SGHNT, CDR2 YYREEE (reference sequence). The V and J ends lost 0 bases and 0 bases respectively, with 6 bases between them. Here the CDR3 DNA reads TGTGCCAGCAGCTTGGTTCCTGTGAACACTGAAGCTTTCTTT. Protein product: CASSLVPVNTEAFF. The full variable domain, rest sourced from reference TRBV5-4 and TRBJ1-1, is ETGVTQSPTHLIKTRGQQVTLRCSSQSGHNTVSWYQQALGQGPQFIFQYYREEENGRGNFPPRFSGLQFPNYSSELNVNALELDDSALYLCASSLVPVNTEAFFGQGTRLTVV.

This chain connects TRBV29-1 to TRBJ2-4; D is perhaps TRBD2 (7 bases). Germline values: CDR1 SQVTM, CDR2 ANQGSEA. V dropped 6 bases and J dropped 1 base, with 22 bases sitting between them. The CDR3 length is 17 residues. This chain's CDR3 is CSVTISGGPGAKNIQYF. CDR3 bases: TGCAGCGTCACCATCTCGGGGGGCCCCGGGGCCAAAAACATTCAGTACTTC.

The chain joins TRBV4-2 to TRBJ2-2, with 7 bases matching TRBD1. The CDR3 runs to 15 residues. CDR1 and CDR2 (germline): LGHNA, YNFKEQ. The trim removed 4 bases at V and 6 bases at J, leaving 8 bases unmatched. CDR3: CASSRGQDGAGELFF. CDR3 nucleotide sequence: TGTGCCAGCAGCCGAGGACAGGATGGCGCCGGGGAGCTGTTTTTT.

This sequence joins TRBV28 and TRBJ1-1; the D is unclear. Trimming pared 8 bases from V and 2 bases from J, leaving 12 bases between. Germline-derived CDR1 and CDR2 are MDHEN and SYDVKM. The CDR3 covers 13 residues. The CDR3 DNA reads TGTGCCAGCGGTCGGGATATAAACACTGAAGCTTTCTTT. This sequence encodes CASGRDINTEAFF.

This clone was seen once. The J gene is TRBJ1-5, the V gene TRBV27; 7 nucleotides match TRBD1. V shed 5 bases, J shed 5 bases, and the junction held 9 bases outside the gene matches. The CDR3 has 15 amino acids. CDR1 is MNHEY and CDR2 is SMNVEV in the germline V gene (reference sequence). The CDR3, as DNA: TGTGCCAGCAGTACCTACGGGACAGAAGATCAGCCCCAGCATTTT. This gives the protein CASSTYGTEDQPQHF.

The rearrangement links TRBV30 to TRBJ1-1; 7 nucleotides line up with TRBD1. Germline assignment: CDR1 GTSNPN and CDR2 SVGIG (reference sequence). This CDR3 spans 13 amino acids. V shed 1 base, J shed 6 bases, and the junction held 5 bases outside the gene matches. For the CDR3, the DNA is TGTGCCTGGAGTGAACAGGGGAAGTCTGAAGCTTTCTTT. It is translated as CAWSEQGKSEAFF.

The V gene is TRBV6-5, the J gene TRBJ1-6, with D perhaps TRBD1 (5 bases). V lost 3 bases and J lost 7, with 10 bases in between. The V gene's germline CDR1 is MNHEY and CDR2 SVGAGI. This CDR3 contains 14 residues. The CDR3 here is CASSYGRVNSPLHF. CDR3 bases: TGTGCCAGCAGTTATGGCAGGGTGAATTCACCCCTCCACTTT.

This chain uses TRBV5-1 with TRBJ2-3; TRBD1 aligns across 8 bases. V was clipped by 2 bases and J by 3 bases; unmatched bases: 8. CDR1 and CDR2 (germline): SGHRS, YFSETQ. This CDR3 contains 16 residues. CDR3 in amino acids: CASSFDGQGGTDTQYF. CDR3 coding DNA: TGCGCCAGCAGCTTCGACGGACAGGGAGGAACAGATACGCAGTATTTT.

The rearrangement joins TRBV30 to TRBJ1-2, with TRBD1 identical over 7 bases. In germline, CDR1 is GTSNPN, CDR2 SVGIG (reference sequence). The CDR3 loop spans 15 amino acids. Trimming cost V 0 bases and J 2 bases; bases outside gene matches: 6. The CDR3 loop reads CAWSVTRGLNYGYTF. Here the CDR3 DNA reads TGTGCCTGGAGTGTAACCAGGGGGTTAAACTATGGCTACACCTTC.

This clone is a singleton in its sample. The gene calls are TRBV3-1 (or the pseudogene TRBV3-2) and TRBJ2-3; D remains ambiguous. The V end was cut by 4 bases, the J end by 0 bases, with 8 bases between. Germline CDR1 is LGHDT and CDR2 is YNNKEL (reference sequence). The length of the CDR3 is 14 residues. The CDR3 loop is CASSPPGSTDTQYF. CDR3 DNA sequence: TGTGCCAGCAGCCCCCCGGGTAGCACAGATACGCAGTATTTT.

This clone showed up just once. The V call is TRBV5-4, the J call TRBJ2-1, with 9 bases that match TRBD2. Trimming removed 0 bases from V and 0 bases from J; junction bases left unmatched: 7. Germline CDR1 is SGHNT and CDR2 is YYREEE (reference sequence). The CDR3 loop spans 18 amino acids. In DNA form, the CDR3 reads TGTGCCAGCAGCTTGGCCCCTAGCGGGGTGAGCTCCTACAATGAGCAGTTCTTC. This codes for CASSLAPSGVSSYNEQFF. The entire variable domain, with the rest obtained from reference TRBV5-4 and TRBJ2-1, is as follows: ETGVTQSPTHLIKTRGQQVTLRCSSQSGHNTVSWYQQALGQGPQFIFQYYREEENGRGNFPPRFSGLQFPNYSSELNVNALELDDSALYLCASSLAPSGVSSYNEQFFGPGTRLTVL.

The genes are TRBV13 and TRBJ2-5, with TRBD2 as a possible D gene (7 bases). Germline CDR1 is PRHDT and CDR2 is FYEKMQ (reference sequence). CDR3 size: 14 residues. Trimming left V 3 bases short and J 5 bases short, with 13 bases between. CDR3 sequence: CASSFRGAEETQYF. As DNA, the CDR3 is TGTGCCAGCAGCTTCCGGGGGGCGGAGGAGACCCAGTACTTC.